These 25 T cell receptor beta chains were all obtained from the same sample, sequenced in a study of CD8 T cells in Susac syndrome. cDNA came from roughly 0.47 to 1 ug RNA primed by random hexamers. TCRdb used MiXCR to reprocess the immunoSEQ multiplex PCR reads, holding one entry per CDR3 protein. Found here are 150,000 to 180,000 distinct CDR3 sequences, nearly 97% of them singletons; the top ten hold 0.14% to 0.15%. The sequencing sample was made of CD8+ T cells from PBMCs. Receptors originate from a human donor with multiple sclerosis.

This chain connects TRBV27 to TRBJ2-7, with a possible D match to TRBD2 (7 bases). Germline assignment: CDR1 MNHEY and CDR2 SMNVEV (reference sequence). This CDR3 comprises 15 residues. V gave up 3 bases and J gave up 0 bases, with 12 bases separating them. The CDR3 DNA reads as TGTGCCAGCAGTTTCGCGGGGGCAAGCTCCTACGAGCAGTACTTC. Residues: CASSFAGASSYEQYF.

The chain combines TRBV5-6 with TRBJ1-1; D possibly corresponds to TRBD1 (5 bases). V was trimmed by 4 bases and J by 3 bases, leaving 10 bases between them. This CDR3 region has 13 residues. Per germline, CDR1 SGHDT and CDR2 YYEEEE. In nucleotides, the CDR3 is TGTGCCAGCAGCGGGGGATTTCACACTGAAGCTTTCTTT. This encodes CASSGGFHTEAFF.

This sequence joins TRBV12-3 or TRBV12-4 and TRBJ2-3; D tentatively fits TRBD1 or TRBD2 (5 bases each). The CDR3 length is 14 residues. The V and J ends lost 3 bases and 5 bases respectively, with 12 bases between them. Written as DNA, the CDR3 is TGTGCCAGCAGTTTGTCAGGGAGACAAGATACGCAGTATTTT. Residues: CASSLSGRQDTQYF.

J is TRBJ1-2 and V is TRBV30, with D unresolved. The CDR3 is 12 residues long. V shed 0 bases and J shed 4 bases, with 6 bases lying between them. CDR1 is GTSNPN, CDR2 SVGIG, per germline (reference sequence). CDR3 nucleotide sequence: TGTGCCTGGAGTGTAAACGGCTATGGCTACACCTTC. Translated: CAWSVNGYGYTF.

The chain employs TRBV11-1 and TRBJ2-7, with 9 bases matching TRBD2. Trimming cost V 3 bases and J 3 bases; bases outside gene matches: 6. In germline, CDR1 is SGHAT, CDR2 FQDESV (reference sequence). This CDR3 is 15 amino acids long. CDR3 sequence: CASSFSAGGDYEQYF. The CDR3 DNA sequence: TGTGCCAGCAGCTTCTCAGCGGGGGGCGACTACGAGCAGTACTTC.

A single count supports this clonotype. The chain carries TRBV7-9 and TRBJ2-7, with 9 bases lining up with TRBD1. The CDR3 loop spans 15 amino acids. Germline V gives CDR1 SEHNR, CDR2 FQNEAQ (reference sequence). V gave up 5 bases and J gave up 3 bases; unmatched junction bases: 8. CDR3 DNA: TGTGCCAGCAGCCCCCCCCCGGGACAGGGCTACGAGCAGTACTTC. Residues: CASSPPPGQGYEQYF.

The chain is built from TRBV6-4 and TRBJ2-3; D is uncertain. There are 13 residues in the CDR3. Germline V gene lookup returns CDR1 MRHNA and CDR2 SNTAGT. V was clipped by 6 bases and J by 1 base, with 8 bases between them. The chain's CDR3 is CASSNLGTDTQYF. The CDR3, as DNA: TGTGCCAGCAGCAACCTAGGCACAGATACGCAGTATTTT.

As to this clonotype: A junction end diverges from the germline sequence, so it may reflect a read error. The chain recombines TRBV7-7 with TRBJ2-3; a possible D gene is TRBD2 (5 bases). This CDR3 comprises 13 residues. Per germline, CDR1 SSHAT and CDR2 FNYEAQ (reference sequence). The CDR3 coding sequence is TGTGCTAGCAGCCTAGGGAGAGGGGATACGCAGTATTTT. Its protein is CASSLGRGDTQYF.

The chain joins TRBV30 to TRBJ2-1; the match to TRBD2 covers 7 bases. The CDR3 spans 13 residues. Trimming took 3 bases from V and 4 from J; bases not matched to a gene: 3. Per the germline V gene, CDR1 is GTSNPN and CDR2 is SVGIG (reference sequence). In DNA, the CDR3 is TGTGCCTGGAGCGCAGCGGGGTACAATGAGCAGTTCTTC. The encoded protein is CAWSAAGYNEQFF. Supplemented by reference TRBV30 and TRBJ2-1, the full variable domain reads SQTIHQWPATLVQPVGSPLSLECTVEGTSNPNLYWYRQAAGRGLQLLFYSVGIGQISSEVPQNLSASRPQDRQFILSSKKLLLSDSGFYLCAWSAAGYNEQFFGPGTRLTVL.

This chain uses TRBV20-1 with TRBJ2-2; 8 bases are shared with TRBD2. The CDR3 has 16 amino acids. Germline trimming cut 1 base from V and 5 bases from J; bases unmatched to any gene: 9. Germline CDR1 reads DFQATT; CDR2 reads SNEGSKA (reference sequence). The CDR3 DNA is TGCAGTGCTAGAGGACCCCGGACTAGCAGGACCGGGGAGCTGTTTTTT. Residues: CSARGPRTSRTGELFF.

The genes are TRBV12-5 and TRBJ2-7; 10 nucleotides agree with TRBD1. From germline, CDR1 is LGHNT and CDR2 FRNRAP. After removal of 5 bases from V and 1 base from J, the junction contained 5 bases not matched to a gene. CDR3 length: 15 residues. The DNA of the CDR3 is TGTGCTAGTGGTCCCTGGACAGGGGGTTCCTACGAGCAGTACTTC. Translation gives CASGPWTGGSYEQYF.

The rearrangement joins TRBV30 to TRBJ2-6; D remains ambiguous. V lost 4 bases and J lost 4, with 5 bases in between. The CDR3 is 12 residues long. Germline-derived CDR1 and CDR2 are GTSNPN and SVGIG (reference sequence). CDR3 nucleotides: TGTGCCTGGAACGGGGGGGCCAACGTCCTGACTTTC. This translates into CAWNGGANVLTF.

This chain connects TRBV19 to TRBJ2-1; weak D call: TRBD2 (6 bases). The germline V gene encodes CDR1 LNHDA and CDR2 SQIVND (reference sequence). With 7 bases removed from V and 0 bases from J, the gap between germline ends came to 13 bases. This CDR3 contains 15 residues. The DNA for the CDR3 is TGTGCCAGTACTCCTTGGGGGGACTCCTACAATGAGCAGTTCTTC. Amino acids: CASTPWGDSYNEQFF.

The chain uses TRBV20-1 and TRBJ2-7; D unresolved. V was pared by 8 bases and J by 2 bases, with 19 bases between. Germline-derived CDR1 and CDR2 are DFQATT and SNEGSKA (reference sequence). The CDR3 totals 14 residues. Here the CDR3 DNA reads TGCAGTTCACTGGGCCACCCCCTTACCTACGAGCAGTACGTC. It yields the protein CSSLGHPLTYEQYV.

V usage is TRBV27 and J usage is TRBJ2-3; D is unresolved. Germline V CDR1 and CDR2: MNHEY, SMNVEV (reference sequence). The CDR3 runs 14 residues. The V gene lost 2 bases and the J gene lost 6 bases, with 12 bases spanning the gap. This CDR3 reads CASSLKRALDTQYF. For the CDR3, the DNA is TGTGCCAGCAGTTTAAAACGGGCTCTGGATACGCAGTATTTT.

The chain couples TRBV30 to TRBJ1-1; no definite D call. The CDR3 sequence is 13 residues long. Germline loops: CDR1 GTSNPN, CDR2 SVGIG (reference sequence). V was pared by 2 bases and J by 0 bases, with 7 bases between. Written as DNA, the CDR3 is TGTGCCTGGAGTTATGAGCTGAACACTGAAGCTTTCTTT. Protein sequence: CAWSYELNTEAFF.

CDR3 DNA: TGTGCCAGCAGCTTTGGACAGGGGGTCACTGAAGCTTTCTTT. Its translation is CASSFGQGVTEAFF. This chain joins TRBV13 and TRBJ1-1, with TRBD1 identical over 10 bases. The CDR3 contains 14 residues. Germline-derived CDR1 and CDR2 are PRHDT and FYEKMQ (reference sequence). Losses at the gene ends were 3 bases for V and 4 bases for J; bases not matched to a gene: 2.

The V gene is TRBV27, the J gene TRBJ1-1; TRBD1 is a possible D gene (6 bases). The CDR3 is 17 residues long. V shed 4 bases and J shed 6 bases, with 24 bases lying between them. Germline V CDR1 and CDR2: MNHEY, SMNVEV (reference sequence). Here the CDR3 DNA reads TGTGCCAGCAGTTCCCCGGCGAGGTGGGGGGCTAGGGCTGAAGCTTTCTTT. It translates to CASSSPARWGARAEAFF.

The chain recombines TRBV19 with TRBJ1-2, with D unclear. Germline assignment: CDR1 LNHDA and CDR2 SQIVND (reference sequence). Trimming removed 5 bases at V and 6 bases at J, with 10 bases between. The CDR3 loop spans 12 amino acids. The CDR3 protein is CASSPGHHGYTF. In DNA, the CDR3 is TGTGCCAGTAGTCCAGGCCATCATGGCTACACCTTC.

The chain is built from TRBV2 and TRBJ2-1; TRBD2 matches 7 bases. The CDR3 is made up of 11 amino acids. V lost 9 bases to trimming and J lost 9 bases; unmatched junction nucleotides: 5. Germline CDR1 and CDR2: SNHLY and FYNNEI. The DNA for the CDR3 is TGTGCCAGTCAGTGGGGGGGTGAGCAGTTCTTC. This gives the protein CASQWGGEQFF.

This chain connects TRBV7-9 to TRBJ2-7, with unresolved D. There are 11 residues in the CDR3. The V end lost 7 bases, the J end lost 2 bases, and 6 bases lay between the germline ends. Per the germline V gene, CDR1 is SEHNR and CDR2 is FQNEAQ (reference sequence). The CDR3 loop is CASTSTYEQYF. The CDR3 DNA sequence: TGTGCCAGCACCTCAACCTACGAGCAGTACTTC.

The genes are TRBV29-1 and TRBJ2-6; D is undetermined. The germline V and J ends were trimmed by 5 bases and 2 bases, with 7 bases remaining between them. Germline V gene lookup returns CDR1 SQVTM and CDR2 ANQGSEA. CDR3 size: 13 residues. The CDR3 region has the DNA TGCAGCGTTCTTTGGCCTGGGGCCAACGTCCTGACTTTC. It codes for CSVLWPGANVLTF.

V gene TRBV12-3 or TRBV12-4 combines with J gene TRBJ1-5; TRBD1 matches 7 bases. The ends lost 4 bases at V and 0 bases at J; junction bases unmatched: 3. This CDR3 has 15 amino acids. CDR3 sequence (DNA): TGTGCCAGCAGTTCGGGACAGCATAGCAATCAGCCCCAGCATTTT. Protein: CASSSGQHSNQPQHF.

The gene calls are TRBV30 and TRBJ1-3, with D possibly being TRBD1 (5 bases). V was trimmed by 5 bases and J by 0 bases, leaving 11 bases between them. The CDR3 length is 14 residues. Looked up from germline, CDR1 is GTSNPN and CDR2 is SVGIG (reference sequence). As DNA, the CDR3 is TGTGCCTGGGGGACTGACCGCTCTGGAAACACCATATATTTT. This sequence encodes CAWGTDRSGNTIYF.

V is TRBV7-6 and J is TRBJ2-7, with 8 bases that match TRBD2. The CDR3 is made up of 15 amino acids. Germline values: CDR1 SGHVS, CDR2 FNYEAQ. V gave up 5 bases and J gave up 2 bases; unmatched junction bases: 8. The CDR3 protein is CASSEASGPPYEQYV. The CDR3 coding sequence is TGTGCCAGCAGCGAAGCTAGCGGGCCACCCTACGAGCAGTACGTC.